This T cell receptor beta chain derives from a study of T cell repertoires in cytomegalovirus infection. At the level of the study: From public TCR beta signatures came an indication of both CMV infection and matching HLA type.

TCRdb re-called the reads with MiXCR, one entry per CDR3 protein. The table lists around 740,000 distinct CDR3 sequences, 35% of them singletons, with 2.5% to 3.5% in the top ten. Whole-study results and caveats: HLA-C-restricted CMV clonotypes gave the most frequent clonotype in two of eight donors. CMV carriers having the relevant HLA were flagged by cumulative public TCR beta family frequency.

This clonotype was recorded many times. The antigen remains unidentified. Trimming took 2 bases from V and 1 from J, leaving 12 bases between them. There are 16 residues in the CDR3. Sequenced: PBMCs. This TCR was recovered from a human donor in good health (CMV status not recorded). Some clones in this sample may be carry-over from other donors' samples. This chain connects TRBV12-3 or TRBV12-4 to TRBJ1-3; no reliable D call. This CDR3 is CASSLLPYQSGNTIYF. In nucleotides, the CDR3 is TGTGCCAGCAGTTTACTCCCTTACCAATCTGGAAACACCATATATTTT.